Following are 17 T cell receptor beta chains from one sample sequenced in a study of somatic mutations in cytotoxic T cells in rheumatoid arthritis. The table came from immunoSEQ multiplex PCR; TCRdb's copy has only in-frame clones and leaves some out. The sample contains approximately 20,000 clones, roughly 85% of which appear only once. The sample comprised CD8+ T cells sorted from blood. These receptor sequences come from a woman aged 40 to 49 with rheumatoid arthritis.

The chain carries TRBV28 and TRBJ1-2; D is perhaps TRBD1 (5 bases). Per the germline V gene, CDR1 is MDHEN and CDR2 is SYDVKM. The CDR3 totals 14 residues. Trimming cost V 3 bases and J 4 bases, with 12 bases left between them. CDR3 residues: CASSFGGEIYGYTF. The CDR3 DNA sequence: TGTGCCAGCAGTTTTGGAGGGGAGATCTATGGCTACACCTTC.

The chain uses TRBV6-5 and TRBJ2-2, with D tentatively TRBD2 (5 bases). This CDR3 region has 16 residues. The V end lost 0 bases, the J end lost 7 bases, and 15 bases lay between the germline ends. Germline V lookup: CDR1 MNHEY, CDR2 SVGAGI. CDR3 sequence reads: CASSYSPREGIGELFF. The DNA for the CDR3 is TGTGCCAGCAGTTACTCTCCTCGAGAGGGAATCGGGGAGCTGTTTTTT.

This sequence joins TRBV21-1 and TRBJ2-5; the table assigns TRBD2, which was not confirmed against the DNA. TRBV21-1 is annotated as a pseudogene. CDR3 length: 17 amino acids. The CDR3 nucleotides read TGTGCCAGCAGCAATCTTGTGAATAGCGGGGGGCAAGAGACCCAGTACTTC. This codes for CASSNLVNSGGQETQYF.

The chain carries TRBV19 and TRBJ2-7, with 7 bases matching TRBD1. Germline-derived CDR1 and CDR2 are LNHDA and SQIVND (reference sequence). The CDR3 spans 11 residues. Unmatched junction bases numbered 5, after V lost 8 bases and J lost 7 bases. The CDR3 loop is CASQGVGEQYF. The CDR3 bases are TGTGCCAGTCAGGGGGTGGGGGAGCAGTACTTC.

This clone has more than one count but fewer than ten. V and J are TRBV11-2 and TRBJ2-5; a possible D gene is TRBD2 (6 bases). Trimming removed 5 bases at V and 1 base at J, with 17 bases between. CDR1 and CDR2 (germline): SGHAT, FQNNGV. The CDR3 is 16 amino acids. The CDR3 protein is CASSPPMTSPQETQYF. The CDR3 DNA sequence: TGTGCCAGCAGCCCCCCCATGACTAGTCCCCAAGAGACCCAGTACTTC.

CDR3 residues: CASGLPFQGNMNTEAFF. DNA for the CDR3: TGTGCCAGCGGATTGCCTTTCCAGGGCAACATGAACACTGAAGCTTTCTTT. The rearrangement links TRBV27 to TRBJ1-1, with a weak D call TRBD1 (5 bases). With 8 bases removed from V and 0 bases from J, the gap between germline ends came to 22 bases. The CDR3 spans 17 residues. Germline V gene lookup returns CDR1 MNHEY and CDR2 SMNVEV (reference sequence).

This chain uses TRBV27 with TRBJ2-5; D is unclear. Trimming cost V 3 bases and J 11 bases, with 16 bases left between them. The CDR3 is 13 amino acids. CDR1 and CDR2 from the germline V gene are MNHEY and SMNVEV (reference sequence). CDR3 DNA sequence: TGTGCCAGCAGTTTCAATTCCGGTTCCGGGCAGTACTTC. Residues: CASSFNSGSGQYF.

This clone is a singleton in its sample. The chain recombines TRBV4-2 with TRBJ1-5; D is unresolved. V dropped 1 base and J dropped 0 bases, with 19 bases sitting between them. The CDR3 consists of 19 residues. Germline CDR1 LGHNA, CDR2 YNFKEQ. The DNA of the CDR3 is TGTGCCAGCAGCCAAGCCGCGGTCGGCATCACTAATAGCAATCAGCCCCAGCATTTT. Translated: CASSQAAVGITNSNQPQHF.

V and J are TRBV11-1 and TRBJ1-2, with D hard to call. V lost 2 bases and J 3 bases, leaving 16 bases between the germline ends. Germline CDR1 and CDR2: SGHAT and FQDESV (reference sequence). The CDR3 loop spans 16 amino acids. The CDR3 DNA sequence: TGTGCCAGCAGCTTAAACGAGTTAACGTCGGACTATGGCTACACCTTC. Protein product: CASSLNELTSDYGYTF. Full variable domain (missing parts from reference TRBV11-1 and TRBJ1-2): EAEVAQSPRYKITEKSQAVAFWCDPISGHATLYWYRQILGQGPELLVQFQDESVVDDSQLPKDRFSAERLKGVDSTLKIQPAELGDSAMYLCASSLNELTSDYGYTFGSGTRLTVV.

The chain employs TRBV5-1 and TRBJ2-2; D unclear. The germline V gene has CDR1 SGHRS and CDR2 YFSETQ. V gave up 6 bases and J gave up 6 bases, with 9 bases separating them. The CDR3 totals 12 residues. The CDR3 DNA follows: TGCGCCAGCATGAGTTTCTCCGGGGAGCTGTTTTTT. Encoded protein: CASMSFSGELFF.

The chain couples TRBV6-1 to TRBJ2-7, with 8 positions matching TRBD2. After removal of 7 bases from V and 4 bases from J, the junction contained 12 bases not matched to a gene. CDR1 and CDR2 from the germline V gene are MNHNS and SASEGT. The CDR3 sequence is 15 residues long. This chain's CDR3 is CASTEALAGSYEQYF. The CDR3, as DNA: TGTGCCAGCACCGAAGCCCTAGCGGGCTCTTACGAGCAGTACTTC.

The chain has TRBV7-2 and TRBJ2-2, with D maybe TRBD1 (6 bases). Trimming pared 1 base from V and 1 base from J, leaving 13 bases between. The germline V gene encodes CDR1 SGHTA and CDR2 FQGNSA. This CDR3 is 17 amino acids long. Here the CDR3 reads CASSLVVVQGNTGELFF. CDR3 sequence (DNA): TGTGCCAGCAGCTTAGTAGTGGTACAGGGGAACACCGGGGAGCTGTTTTTT.

This chain joins TRBV18 and TRBJ2-6; 7 nucleotides line up with TRBD1. V was clipped by 4 bases and J by 2 bases; unmatched bases: 5. CDR1 is KGHSH and CDR2 is LQKENI in the germline V gene. This CDR3 is 16 amino acids long. CDR3 sequence: CASSRVQGAGANVLTF. For the CDR3, the DNA is TGTGCCAGCTCACGTGTTCAGGGGGCTGGGGCCAACGTCCTGACTTTC.

V usage is TRBV5-1 and J usage is TRBJ2-2, with 11 bases aligning to TRBD2. Germline V gene sequence: CDR1 SGHRS, CDR2 YFSETQ. This CDR3 is 17 amino acids long. The J segment lost 0 bases and the V segment lost 6 bases, leaving 7 bases of the junction unmatched. The DNA for the CDR3 is TGCGCCAGCACCGGGACTAGCGGACAGTCGAACACCGGGGAGCTGTTTTTT. Amino acids: CASTGTSGQSNTGELFF. The full variable domain, with the rest looked up from reference TRBV5-1 and TRBJ2-2, is KAGVTQTPRYLIKTRGQQVTLSCSPISGHRSVSWYQQTPGQGLQFLFEYFSETQRNKGNFPGRFSGRQFSNSRSEMNVSTLELGDSALYLCASTGTSGQSNTGELFFGEGSRLTVL.

This chain uses TRBV7-8 with TRBJ1-1; TRBD1 is a possible D gene (5 bases). The CDR3 runs 14 residues. Per the germline V gene, CDR1 is SGHVS and CDR2 is FQNEAQ. V was trimmed by 1 base and J by 4 bases, leaving 10 bases between them. CDR3 nucleotide sequence: TGTGCCAGCAGCTTAGGGGGCGTTGGCACTGAAGCTTTCTTT. Amino acid sequence: CASSLGGVGTEAFF.

The CDR3 sequence is CASSASVRAYEQYF. The CDR3 DNA reads as TGTGCCAGCAGTGCATCCGTCAGGGCTTACGAGCAGTACTTC. The V gene is TRBV6-1, the J gene TRBJ2-7; TRBD1 might be the D (5 bases). Trimming removed 4 bases at V and 4 bases at J, with 14 bases between. The germline V gene encodes CDR1 MNHNS and CDR2 SASEGT. This CDR3 comprises 14 residues.

This rearrangement joins TRBV29-1 to TRBJ2-1, with 8 bases aligning to TRBD2. Trimming took 5 bases from V and 2 from J; bases not matched to a gene: 5. This CDR3 contains 14 residues. Germline loops: CDR1 SQVTM, CDR2 ANQGSEA. Written as DNA, the CDR3 is TGCAGCGTTACTCTTAGCGGGACCTACAATGAGCAGTTCTTC. Its translation is CSVTLSGTYNEQFF.